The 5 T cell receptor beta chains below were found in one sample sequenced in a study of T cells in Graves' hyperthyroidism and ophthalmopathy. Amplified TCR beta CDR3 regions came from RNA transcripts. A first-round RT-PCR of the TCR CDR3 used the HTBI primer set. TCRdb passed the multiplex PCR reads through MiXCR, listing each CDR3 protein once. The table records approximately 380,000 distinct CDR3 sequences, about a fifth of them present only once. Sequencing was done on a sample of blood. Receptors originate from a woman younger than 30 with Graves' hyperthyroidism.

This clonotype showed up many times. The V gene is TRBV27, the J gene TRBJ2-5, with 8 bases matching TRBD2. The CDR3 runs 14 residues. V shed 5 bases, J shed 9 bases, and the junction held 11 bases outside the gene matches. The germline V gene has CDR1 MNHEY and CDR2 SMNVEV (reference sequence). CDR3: CASSPTSGIGSQYF. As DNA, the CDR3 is TGTGCCAGCAGTCCTACTAGCGGTATAGGGTCCCAGTACTTC.

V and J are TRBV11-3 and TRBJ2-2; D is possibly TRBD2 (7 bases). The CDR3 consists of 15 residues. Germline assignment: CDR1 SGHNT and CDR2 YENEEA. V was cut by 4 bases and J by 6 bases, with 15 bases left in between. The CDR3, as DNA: TGTGCCAGCAGCTCCGGACTAGGGGGGGCCGGGGAGCTGTTTTTT. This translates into CASSSGLGGAGELFF. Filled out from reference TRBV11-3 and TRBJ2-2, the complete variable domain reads EAGVVQSPRYKIIEKKQPVAFWCNPISGHNTLYWYLQNLGQGPELLIRYENEEAVDDSQLPKDRFSAERLKGVDSTLKIQPAELGDSAVYLCASSSGLGGAGELFFGEGSRLTVL.

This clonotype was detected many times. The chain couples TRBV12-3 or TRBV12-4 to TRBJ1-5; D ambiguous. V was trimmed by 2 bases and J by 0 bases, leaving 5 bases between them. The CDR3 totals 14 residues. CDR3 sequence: CASSLWDSNQPQHF. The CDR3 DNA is TGTGCCAGCAGTTTATGGGATAGCAATCAGCCCCAGCATTTT.

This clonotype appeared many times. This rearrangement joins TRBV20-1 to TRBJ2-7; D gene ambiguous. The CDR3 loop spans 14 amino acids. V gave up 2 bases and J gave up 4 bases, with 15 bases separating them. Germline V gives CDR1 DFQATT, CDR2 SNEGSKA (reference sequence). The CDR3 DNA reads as TGCAGTGCTAGACCGACCCAGACTGTTTACGAGCAGTACTTC. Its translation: CSARPTQTVYEQYF.

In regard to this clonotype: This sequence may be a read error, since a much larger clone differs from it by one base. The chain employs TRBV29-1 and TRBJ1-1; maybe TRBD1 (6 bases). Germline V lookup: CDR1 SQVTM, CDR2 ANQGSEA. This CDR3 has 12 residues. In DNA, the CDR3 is TGCAGCGTTGATCTCGGGGGCACTGAAGCTTGCTTT. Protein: CSVDLGGTEACF.